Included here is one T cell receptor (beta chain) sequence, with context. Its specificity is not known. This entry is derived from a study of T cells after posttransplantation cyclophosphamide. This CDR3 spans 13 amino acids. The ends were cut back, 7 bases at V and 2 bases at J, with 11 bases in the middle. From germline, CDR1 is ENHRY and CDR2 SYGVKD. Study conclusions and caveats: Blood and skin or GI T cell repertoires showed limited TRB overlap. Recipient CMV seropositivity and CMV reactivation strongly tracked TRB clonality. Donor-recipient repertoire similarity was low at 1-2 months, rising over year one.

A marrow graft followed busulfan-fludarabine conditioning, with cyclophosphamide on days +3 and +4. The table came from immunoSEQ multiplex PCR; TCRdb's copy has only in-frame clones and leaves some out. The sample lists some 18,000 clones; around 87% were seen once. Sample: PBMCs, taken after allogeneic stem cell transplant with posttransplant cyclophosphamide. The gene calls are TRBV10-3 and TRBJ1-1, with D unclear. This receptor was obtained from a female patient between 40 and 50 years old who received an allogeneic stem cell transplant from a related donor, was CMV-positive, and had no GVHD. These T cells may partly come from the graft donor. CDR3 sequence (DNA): TGTGCCATCAATCCGGGTCCAAACACTGAAGCTTTCTTT. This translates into CAINPGPNTEAFF.